The rows below give T cell receptor beta chains drawn from one sample of a study of cytomegalovirus exposure and HLA in healthy donors. Only in-frame clones appear in the TCRdb table, and some are missing; sequencing was by immunoSEQ multiplex PCR. This table has 250,000 to 350,000 clones, over 70% appearing once. The specimen sequenced was PBMCs. The receptors here all came from a girl aged 2-10 years in good health and CMV-seronegative. CDR3s leave out the opening cysteine and the closing phenylalanine or tryptophan. Each record gives: CDR3 length, V gene, clone size, CDR3 protein. A clone size is listed for some rows: how often the clone was seen (once, few, many), or a class if it is expanded.

10	TRBV12-5	.	ASGQNTDTQY
12	TRBV16	.	ASSPRGMNTEAF
12	TRBV5-3	few	ARSWRVNTGELF
10	TRBV2	.	ASSIEAYEQY
12	TRBV2	.	ASERDYLFYEQY
13	TRBV6-1	.	ASSDRDSNNSPLH
14	TRBV27	.	ASGGLAGRRQETQY
9	TRBV20-1	once	SARRQETQY
16	TRBV7-2	once	ASSQAGQGSSGANVLT
14	TRBV10-1	.	ASSESRSSGANVLT
13	TRBV28	.	ASRNRAGIVYEQY
13	TRBV28	.	ASTLPGQVNTEAF
13	TRBV30	.	AWSFGGAYGNTIY
15	TRBV6-4	.	ARGPGQQLMNTGELF
12	TRBV7-9	.	ASRRTGGDGEQY
13	TRBV7-8	.	ASSPPGQANNEQF
12	TRBV7-2	.	ASRKTAPSYGYT
9	TRBV20-1	.	SARLAREQY
12	TRBV5-6	.	ASSSRHGNEKLF
12	TRBV7-9	.	ASSLDLTGAEAF
13	TRBV13	.	ASSLGRGMSYEQY
13	TRBV5-1	.	ASSPASRGQETQY
17	TRBV9	.	ASSVRGTSGTSSSYEQY
12	TRBV5-1	.	ASNPGEGNQPQH
13	TRBV21-1	.	ASSKGWGRTDTQY
12	TRBV28	.	ASSFPGTAYGYT
12	TRBV19	.	ASSVQTGTYEQY
15	TRBV27	.	ASSYAATGQGPDTQY
12	TRBV25-1	.	ASTSGAGTDTQY
16	TRBV12-5	.	ASGLPQGTGRGIDTQY
12	TRBV19	.	ASSIRGVFGQVL
17	TRBV7-8	.	ASSPLLWLLDRFNYGYT
12	TRBV13	.	ASSPQGVTDTQY
12	TRBV7-9	few	ASSLGQQNTEAF
13	TRBV29-1	.	SVVRLAGAKNIQY
12	TRBV2	.	ASVTTGTYNEQF
12	TRBV7-9	.	ASSVTGAGEKLF
9	TRBV29-1	.	SVAYRSEAF
12	TRBV16	.	ASSQSKTGEKLF
11	TRBV6-5	.	ASSQTGGYEQY
14	TRBV4-1	.	ASSRGTSGSYNEQF
11	TRBV28	.	ASNRQGNYGYT
8	TRBV20-1	.	SASGTSVF
10	TRBV30	.	AWSVLTREAF
12	TRBV5-4	.	ASSRRGANEKLF
12	TRBV27	.	ASSLTVPQETQY
15	TRBV14	.	ASSQIGTESGNQPQH
15	TRBV21-1	.	ASSKGADSGGDTEAF
13	TRBV5-4	.	ASSLKLAGEETQY
12	TRBV30	.	AWSVGTKIGPQH
11	TRBV6-5	.	ASSYSRAQPQH
12	TRBV19	.	ASSTGGTGNEQY
13	TRBV27	.	ASRKGTGGSYEQY
14	TRBV7-6	.	ASSQPTGTSGREQY